This TCR beta chain was recorded in a study of shared clonotypes between healthy human individuals. Study at large: Ranging from 18 to 49 in age, donors were a couple of women and a few men.

Turning to this clone: As yet, its antigen is unknown.

Healthy HIV-negative adults without recent acute infections or vaccinations served as donors. CDR1 and CDR2 from the germline V gene are SGDLS and YYNGEE. The CDR3 is 18 amino acids. With 3 bases removed from V and 0 bases from J, the gap between germline ends came to 16 bases. The authors split each subset's genomic DNA evenly across several immunoSEQ plates. The method was immunoSEQ multiplex PCR; TCRdb's version includes in-frame clones alone and lacks a portion of them. The profile shows over 850,000 clones, 70% to 80% of them singletons. Regarding the study as a whole: Across four donors, naive CD4 shared around 5.1%, naive CD8 more than 3%, memory CD4 roughly 2.2%, memory CD8 0.4% to 0.5%.

The rearrangement links TRBV9 to TRBJ2-6; D is possibly TRBD1 (6 bases). Sequencing used memory CD4+ T cells from PBMCs. The subset was: CD45RA-negative fraction. The TCR was taken from a man younger than 30 in good health. Some clones in this sample may be carry-over from other donors' samples. This CDR3 is CASSEGTTRGSGANVLTF. In nucleotides, the CDR3 is TGTGCCAGCAGCGAAGGGACAACTAGGGGCTCTGGGGCCAACGTCCTGACTTTC.